This record concerns one T cell receptor beta chain sequence. What antigen it recognizes has not been identified. Nothing much larger sits one base from this clone, and base qualities are not available. The data stem from a study of regulatory T cells in long-lasting Graves disease (dated by TCRdb to the early 2020s). Study-wide context: Antithyroid drugs had been taken for less than 3 months by newly diagnosed Graves' disease patients. This study used TCR sequencing and RNA sequencing of peripheral blood to compare persistent Graves' disease patients against newly diagnosed Graves' disease patients. The study took place in China and was registered as a clinical trial. A total of 35 or so samples underwent TCR sequencing: about 13 from persistent and about 20 from newly diagnosed Graves' disease patients.

The research as a whole found: Because the primary lesion, thyroid tissue, could not be accessed, the study looked at peripheral blood alone. Only the TCR beta chain was sequenced and analyzed. More public clonotypes were shared among persistent patients (2,741) than among newly diagnosed patients (roughly 1,000). Preferential use of TRBV28, TRBJ1-2 and TRBJ2-5 was observed in persistent disease, whereas TRBV20-1 and TRBJ2-1 were favored in newly diagnosed disease. As a limitation, the authors acknowledged that the small sample size may reduce accuracy. Compared with newly diagnosed patients, persistent Graves' disease patients had lower TCR Shannon entropy and fewer highly expanded clones, which suggests clonal expansion.

The library was prepared using multiplex PCR. For sequencing, an Illumina HiSeq 4000 was employed. To build TCR beta libraries, CDR3 regions were amplified by Arm-PCR using iRepertoire HTBI primers. Before sequencing, the PCR products underwent gel purification. Processing in the source paper ran as follows. Across samples, around 58 TRBV and roughly 15 TRBJ segments were identified and used for gene usage analysis of CDR3 amino acid clonotypes. COPE and FqMerger were used to merge the filtered high-quality paired reads into contigs. BLAST was used to align contigs to IMGT TRBV, TRBD and TRBJ reference genes, with CDR3 defined following IMGT. Any clonotype with a frequency above 0.1% was classified as a highly expanded clone. Repertoire diversity was measured by Shannon entropy, and V-J evenness by the Gini coefficient. A clonotype found in more than one individual was treated as public. TCRdb ran its own pipeline on the public reads, namely fastp trimming at Q25 and MiXCR clone calling, and kept in-frame beta chains. Identical CDR3 proteins give one entry, which carries the most common genes and DNA. TCRdb's processing, not the authors' own work, is the source of the V and J calls. A total of about 560,000 distinct CDR3 sequences appear in this sample, 15% to 20% of them only once. The biggest ten clones account for 12% of the sample.

The CDR3, from cysteine to phenylalanine, totals 14 residues. Only CDR3 DNA remains: 42 bases, in frame from the first base. Germline trimming: 3 bases from V, 7 bases from J; junction bases outside gene matches: 7. The germline V gene supplies CDR1 SGHRS and CDR2 YFSETQ. In light of the paper, this sample's time point label describes: newly diagnosed GD, antithyroid drugs for less than 3 months. For both TCR sequencing and RNA sequencing, RNA was extracted from PBMCs in TRIzol. Graves' disease was diagnosed according to American Thyroid Association guidelines. Patients for the study were recruited at an endocrinology department in Xi'an, China. Each patient gave 7.5 to 10 milliliters of peripheral blood, collected in an EDTA anticoagulant tube. PBMCs were isolated by Ficoll Paque Plus density gradient separation without further T cell sorting. RNA quality was checked with an Agilent 2100 Bioanalyzer and agarose gel, and concentration with a NanoDrop 2000.

The data also belong to a second study, concerning T cells in Graves' hyperthyroidism and ophthalmopathy. The other study reports the following: Stable Graves' hyperthyroidism was defined as no progression to ophthalmopathy during 18 months of follow-up. Hyperthyroidism patients were newly diagnosed, with disease duration under 2 months, and aged 18 to 65 years. Patients with uncontrolled infections, other autoimmune diseases, pregnancy or lactation were excluded. Clinical symptoms, serum thyroxine and TRAb, thyroid ultrasound, and orbital computed tomography formed the basis for the diagnoses. The TCR CDR3 was subjected to a first round of RT-PCR using the HTBI primer set and the Qiagen OneStep RT-PCR kit. Most expanded thyroid clonotypes (frequency above 0.001) were also found in blood, which suggests that blood repertoires may mirror thyroid immune responses. A 13 V-J signature model separated ophthalmopathy from stable hyperthyroidism, with about 90% sensitivity and roughly 81% specificity in cross-validation and 80%/75% in testing. In validation, the model predicted progression to ophthalmopathy a median of about 6 months before onset, with about 64% sensitivity and about 72% specificity. A discovery cohort of about a hundred patients, roughly 40 with Graves' ophthalmopathy and approximately 57 with stable Graves' hyperthyroidism, was used to find distinguishing TCR V-J signatures. Prospective prediction of ophthalmopathy was tested in an independent validation cohort consisting of 18 to 20 hyperthyroidism patients and some 15 patients who later progressed to ophthalmopathy. The 100 or so discovery patients were divided at random into training and test sets in a 7:3 ratio. Thyroid tissue and blood T-cell repertoires from about six Graves' hyperthyroidism patients were also compared in the study. After blood sampling, hyperthyroidism patients were treated with methimazole at a starting dose of 30 mg daily, and ophthalmopathy patients were treated with high-dose intravenous methylprednisolone. Libraries were constructed in a second round of multiplex PCR, after which size selection and purification were performed. The libraries were sequenced on an Illumina HiSeq2000 using paired-end 100 bp reads. Raw data were processed with SOAPnuke, discarding reads with adapters, uncalled bases, mean Phred below 15, or no exact constant-primer or identifier match. COPE v1.2.5 was used to merge the high-quality paired reads, and each unique nucleotide sequence was defined as a clonotype. MiTCR v1.1 was used to align the clonotypes against IMGT TRBV, TRBD and TRBJ reference segments. Only V-J combinations with frequency above 0.0001, covering 98% to 99.2% of repertoires, were analysed. The TCS score was defined as F50 (clonal expansion) divided by E x V (chaos), with BLOSUM62-based TCRdist calculated between CDR3 peptides within each V-J. Welch's t-statistics and random forest reduced just over 500 V-J features to about 12, which were used in a naive Bayes classifier (R e1071). Sample size was not statistically predetermined, and blinding of investigators to group allocation was not performed. TCR Vbeta CDR3 sequencing of 120 to 150 peripheral blood samples (over 40 ophthalmopathy, about 74 hyperthyroidism and roughly 17 progressor patients) is reported in the paper.

The chain is made from TRBV5-1 and TRBJ1-3; the central 7 bases match TRBD1. Specimen: peripheral blood mononuclear cells (PBMCs), collected at new diagnosis, from a patient treated with antithyroid drugs. The clonotype was recovered from a young man with Graves disease. Donor details come from another sample of the same person, matched by shared clones. CDR3 protein: CASSSRQGANTIYF. The DNA reads TGCGCCAGCAGCTCACGACAGGGAGCGAACACCATATATTTT.